This TCR beta chain was identified in a study of blood T cells in healthy people across ages. The CDR3 length is 14 residues. Germline CDR1 is SEHNR and CDR2 is FQNEAQ (reference sequence). The J segment lost 6 bases and the V segment lost 5 bases, leaving 9 bases of the junction unmatched. Then a second PCR, running roughly 6 to 11 cycles, was carried out with a sample-barcoded 5' primer and a J-beta primer mix. One entry per CDR3 protein, called by TCRdb with MiXCR from the 5' RACE reads. This sample yields about 1.7 million distinct CDR3 sequences, of which under 30% are seen a single time; 6.5% to 8.5% belongs to the top ten. Overall study results and limits: Greater diversity and more naive CD4+ cells were seen in long-lived donors than in aged donors.

The draw of peripheral blood yielded about 10 milliliters from each donor. Isolating PBMCs gave at least 7 million of these cells per sample. As for this clonotype: The target antigen is unknown.

The receptor comes from a woman in her twenties or thirties in good health. The specimen was blood. J is TRBJ2-7 and V is TRBV7-9; 8 nucleotides agree with TRBD1. In nucleotides, the CDR3 is TGTGCCAGCAGCACAAGCGGACAGGGTGGCGAGCAGTACTTC. Translated: CASSTSGQGGEQYF.